This is a list of T cell receptor beta chains from one sample in a study of beta chain features in type 1 diabetes. Sequenced by immunoSEQ multiplex PCR; TCRdb stores in-frame clones only, minus some. The data contain hundreds of thousands of clones, approximately 9.9% of them singletons. Sequencing was done on a sample of naive CD4+ T cells from blood. Receptors were obtained from a woman in her twenties or thirties in good health. Each CDR3 is given with its conserved first and last residue. Each record gives: J gene, V gene, clone size, D gene, CDR3 DNA, CDR3 protein. A D gene is named only where the DNA matches it firmly. Clone size is not always given. Where it is, it says once, few, many or a class for expanded clones.

TRBJ2-5	TRBV6-5	few	TRBD2	TGTGCCAGCAGTTACGACGGGAGGGGGACCCAGTACTTC	CASSYDGRGTQYF
TRBJ1-2	TRBV28	few	TRBD1	TGTGCCAGCAGTTTCCGGGACAGGACAAACGGCTACACCTTC	CASSFRDRTNGYTF
TRBJ2-7	TRBV7-2	.	TRBD2	TGTGCCAGCAGCTTAGGTATTAGCGGGACCAGCTACGAGCAGTACTTC	CASSLGISGTSYEQYF
TRBJ2-5	TRBV19	.	.	TGTGCCACCTCCGGTTTGGAGACCCAGTACTTC	CATSGLETQYF
TRBJ2-2	TRBV5-1	.	TRBD1	TGCGCCGGCAGGGGGCAAGACACCGGGGAGCTGTTTTTT	CAGRGQDTGELFF
TRBJ2-7	TRBV6-5	.	.	TGTGCCAGCAGCCCGACTAGCTACGAGCAGTACTTC	CASSPTSYEQYF
TRBJ1-5	TRBV30	few	.	TGTGCCTGGACCTCAGGTTTCAATCAGCCCCAGCATTTT	CAWTSGFNQPQHF
TRBJ2-7	TRBV5-4	.	.	TGTGCCAGCAGCTTGGACAGGATACAATACGAGCAGTACTTC	CASSLDRIQYEQYF
TRBJ2-6	TRBV18	.	.	TGTGCCAGCTCAAAGTCTAGTGGGGCCAACGTCCTGACTTTC	CASSKSSGANVLTF
TRBJ2-7	TRBV7-2	few	.	TGTGCCAGCAGCTTACAGCGGGCCAACTACGAGCAGTACTTC	CASSLQRANYEQYF
TRBJ1-1	TRBV7-2	.	.	TGTGCCAGCAGCTTGACAGGACTTGAAGCTTTCTTT	CASSLTGLEAFF
TRBJ1-4	TRBV28	.	TRBD1	TGTGCCAGCAGAATTACAGGGGATGACGAAAAACTGTTTTTT	CASRITGDDEKLFF
TRBJ1-1	TRBV7-9	few	.	TGTGCCAGCAGCTCCCGAGGAGGATTGAACACTGAAGCTTTCTTT	CASSSRGGLNTEAFF
TRBJ2-1	TRBV14	few	TRBD2	TGTGCCAGCAGCCAAGCGGGAGGACCCTACAATGAGCAGTTCTTC	CASSQAGGPYNEQFF
TRBJ2-2	TRBV4-3	.	.	TGCGCCAGCAGCCGTTATGAGGCCGGGGAGCTGTTTTTT	CASSRYEAGELFF
TRBJ2-6	TRBV28	.	TRBD2	TGTGCCAGCATCGGGGGGGCAGCCTCTGGGGCCAACGTCCTGACTTTC	CASIGGAASGANVLTF
TRBJ2-5	TRBV6-5	few	.	TGTGCCAGCAGCCCAACCAGGGGAAACCAGTACTTC	CASSPTRGNQYF
TRBJ1-1	TRBV7-3	few	TRBD1	TGTGCCAGCAGCTTACAGGGGGCGGGCACTGAAGCTTTCTTT	CASSLQGAGTEAFF
TRBJ1-1	TRBV19	few	.	TGTGCCAGTAGTAGCCTACAGGGTAACACTGAAGCTTTCTTT	CASSSLQGNTEAFF
TRBJ2-3	TRBV9	.	TRBD2	TGTGCCAGCAGCGGCGACGGACTAGTTGGAGATACGCAGTATTTT	CASSGDGLVGDTQYF
TRBJ2-1	TRBV18	few	TRBD1	TGTGCCAGCTCACCAACAGGGGGGAGCTCCTACAATGAGCAGTTCTTC	CASSPTGGSSYNEQFF
TRBJ2-7	TRBV7-2	.	.	TGTGCCAGCAGCTTACAGGGTTACGAGCAGTACTTC	CASSLQGYEQYF
TRBJ2-5	TRBV7-2	few	.	TGTGCCAGCAGCCGAAATCAAGGCGGCCAAGAGACCCAGTACTTC	CASSRNQGGQETQYF
TRBJ1-1	TRBV30	few	.	TGTGCCTGGAGTGTACAGACAGGACGTGAAGCTTTCTTT	CAWSVQTGREAFF
TRBJ2-5	TRBV29-1	.	.	TGCAGCGTTGATGGAGGGCAAGAGACCCAGTACTTC	CSVDGGQETQYF
TRBJ1-2	TRBV28	few	TRBD1	TGTGCCAGCAGTACGGCCGGGACAGGGGATGGGTATGGCTACACCTTC	CASSTAGTGDGYGYTF
TRBJ2-1	TRBV4-3	.	.	TGCGCCAGCAGCCACCGGGACACGGCCGAATACGGTGAGCAGTTCTTC	CASSHRDTAEYGEQFF
TRBJ2-3	TRBV18	.	.	TGTGCCAGCTCACCGGGGGGTAGCGGCACAGATACGCAGTATTTT	CASSPGGSGTDTQYF
TRBJ1-2	TRBV5-6	few	.	TGTGCCAGCAGCCGACAGGAAGGCTATGGCTACACCTTC	CASSRQEGYGYTF
TRBJ2-1	TRBV9	.	.	TGTGCCAGCAGCGTAGTCGCTTTTAGGGGTTACAATGAGCAGTTCTTC	CASSVVAFRGYNEQFF
TRBJ2-5	TRBV19	few	TRBD1	TGTGCCAGCGGCCGGACAGGAGAAGAGACCCAGTACTTC	CASGRTGEETQYF
TRBJ2-3	TRBV27	once	.	TGTGCCAGCAGTACCTCGTGGAGTACAGATACGCAGTATTTT	CASSTSWSTDTQYF
TRBJ2-3	TRBV4-2	.	.	TGTGCCAGCAGCCAAGGTCCGGCAGATACGCAGTATTTT	CASSQGPADTQYF
TRBJ2-7	TRBV18	.	TRBD1	TGTGCCAGCTCACCACGGGACAGGGGCAACTACGAGCAGTACTTC	CASSPRDRGNYEQYF
TRBJ1-5	TRBV2	.	.	TGTGCCAGCGGCCGAGGGTATAGCAATCAGCCCCAGCATTTT	CASGRGYSNQPQHF
TRBJ2-1	TRBV18	few	.	TGTGCCAGCTCACCAGGGCAGGTCTCGCACAATGAGCAGTTCTTC	CASSPGQVSHNEQFF
TRBJ2-2	TRBV19	.	.	TGTGCCAGTAGTATTATTGTCGACACCGGGGAGCTGTTTTTT	CASSIIVDTGELFF
TRBJ2-1	TRBV9	few	TRBD1	TGTGCCAGCAGCGGAGGGACAGGGTGGTTCTTC	CASSGGTGWFF
TRBJ2-1	TRBV7-9	.	.	TGTGCCAGCAGCGTCCGCGGGTCGCAGGAGAATGAGCAGTTCTTC	CASSVRGSQENEQFF
TRBJ2-3	TRBV4-2	few	.	TGTGCCAGCAGCCAAGTACCCTACACAGATACGCAGTATTTT	CASSQVPYTDTQYF
TRBJ2-1	TRBV7-2	few	TRBD2	TGTGCCAGCAGACCGACTAGCGGATCCTACAATGAGCAGTTCTTC	CASRPTSGSYNEQFF
TRBJ2-3	TRBV30	few	TRBD2	TGTGCCTGGAGTGTACTAGCGAGCACAGATACGCAGTATTTT	CAWSVLASTDTQYF
TRBJ2-2	TRBV11-2	.	.	TGTGCCAGCAGCTTAACATTCACCGGGGAGCTGTTTTTT	CASSLTFTGELFF
TRBJ1-1	TRBV7-3	few	.	TGTGCCAGCAGCTTAGGAGGGGCAAACACTGAAGCTTTCTTT	CASSLGGANTEAFF
TRBJ2-7	TRBV28	.	TRBD2	TGTGCCAGCAGTTCCACGGGACTAGCGGACTACGAGCAGTACTTC	CASSSTGLADYEQYF
TRBJ2-1	TRBV15	.	TRBD1	TGTGCCACCAGCAGACGGACAGGGTCGTACAATGAGCAGTTCTTC	CATSRRTGSYNEQFF